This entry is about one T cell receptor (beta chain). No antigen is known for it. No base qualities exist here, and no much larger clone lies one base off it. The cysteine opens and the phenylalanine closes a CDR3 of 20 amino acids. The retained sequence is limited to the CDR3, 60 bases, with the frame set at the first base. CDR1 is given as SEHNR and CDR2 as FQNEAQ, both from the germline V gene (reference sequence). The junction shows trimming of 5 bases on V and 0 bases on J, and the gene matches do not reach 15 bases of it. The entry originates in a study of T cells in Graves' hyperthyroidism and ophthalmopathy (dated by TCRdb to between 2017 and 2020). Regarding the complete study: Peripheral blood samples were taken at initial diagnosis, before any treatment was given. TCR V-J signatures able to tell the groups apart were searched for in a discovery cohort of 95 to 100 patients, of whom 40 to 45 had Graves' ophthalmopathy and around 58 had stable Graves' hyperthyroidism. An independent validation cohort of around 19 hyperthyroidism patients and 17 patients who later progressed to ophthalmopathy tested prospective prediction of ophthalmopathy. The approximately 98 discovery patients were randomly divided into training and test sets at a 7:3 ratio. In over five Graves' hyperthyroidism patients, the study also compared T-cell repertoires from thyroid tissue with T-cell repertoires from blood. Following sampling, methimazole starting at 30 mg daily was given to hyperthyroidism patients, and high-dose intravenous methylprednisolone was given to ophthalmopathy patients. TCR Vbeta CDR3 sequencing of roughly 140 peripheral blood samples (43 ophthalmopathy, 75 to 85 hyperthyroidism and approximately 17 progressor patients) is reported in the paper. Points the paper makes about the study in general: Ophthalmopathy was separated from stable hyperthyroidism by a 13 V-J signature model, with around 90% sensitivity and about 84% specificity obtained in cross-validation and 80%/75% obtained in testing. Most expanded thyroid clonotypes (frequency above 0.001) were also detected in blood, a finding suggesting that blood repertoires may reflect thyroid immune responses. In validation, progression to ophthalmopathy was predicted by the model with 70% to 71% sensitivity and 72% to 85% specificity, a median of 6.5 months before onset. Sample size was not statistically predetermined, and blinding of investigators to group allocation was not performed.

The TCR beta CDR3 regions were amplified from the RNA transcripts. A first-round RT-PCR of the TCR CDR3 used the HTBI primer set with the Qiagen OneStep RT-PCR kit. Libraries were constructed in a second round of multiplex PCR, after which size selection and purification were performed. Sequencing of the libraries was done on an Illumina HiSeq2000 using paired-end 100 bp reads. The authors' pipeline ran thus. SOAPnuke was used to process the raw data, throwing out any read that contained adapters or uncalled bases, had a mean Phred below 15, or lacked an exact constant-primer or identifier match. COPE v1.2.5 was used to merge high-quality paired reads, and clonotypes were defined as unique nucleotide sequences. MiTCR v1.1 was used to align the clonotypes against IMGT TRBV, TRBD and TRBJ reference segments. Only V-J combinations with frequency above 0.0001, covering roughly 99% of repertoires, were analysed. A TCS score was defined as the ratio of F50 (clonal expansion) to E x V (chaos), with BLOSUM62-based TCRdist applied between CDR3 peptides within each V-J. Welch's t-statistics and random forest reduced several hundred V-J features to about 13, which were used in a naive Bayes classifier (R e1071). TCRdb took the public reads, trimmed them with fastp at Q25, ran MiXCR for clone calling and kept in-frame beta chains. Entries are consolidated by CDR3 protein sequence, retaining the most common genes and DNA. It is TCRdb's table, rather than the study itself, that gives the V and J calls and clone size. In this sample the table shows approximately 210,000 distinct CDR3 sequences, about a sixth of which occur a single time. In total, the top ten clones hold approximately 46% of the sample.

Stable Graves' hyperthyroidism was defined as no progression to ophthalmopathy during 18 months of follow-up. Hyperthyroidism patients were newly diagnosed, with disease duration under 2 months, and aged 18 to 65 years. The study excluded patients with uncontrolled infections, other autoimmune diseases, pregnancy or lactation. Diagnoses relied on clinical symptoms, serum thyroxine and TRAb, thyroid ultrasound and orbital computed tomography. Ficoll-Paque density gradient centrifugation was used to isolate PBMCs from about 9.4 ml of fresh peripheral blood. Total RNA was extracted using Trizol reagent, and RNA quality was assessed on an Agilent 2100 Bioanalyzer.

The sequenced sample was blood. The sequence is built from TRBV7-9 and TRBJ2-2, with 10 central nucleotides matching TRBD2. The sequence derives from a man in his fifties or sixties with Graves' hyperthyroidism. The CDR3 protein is CASSPVGSGRANSNTGELFF. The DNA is TGTGCCAGCAGCCCAGTTGGGAGCGGGAGGGCCAACTCGAACACCGGGGAGCTGTTTTTT.